This T cell receptor (beta chain) was found in a study of blood T cell repertoires in COVID-19. Whole-study context: PBMCs, B-cell-depleted T cells, or T cells provided the cDNA or gDNA that made up the material.

Some clones are missing from TCRdb's copy, which holds only in-frame ones; the method was immunoSEQ multiplex PCR. The table lists roughly 140,000 clones, 85% of them singletons. This CDR3 spans 15 amino acids. Germline lookup yields CDR1 SGHNT and CDR2 YYREEE (reference sequence). With V trimmed by 2 bases and J by 14 bases, 13 bases remained unmatched. Recovered status in Cohort 3 required two negative PCRs, clearance, or symptom resolution. Sequenced material: PBMCs or T cells enriched from blood (not recorded which). This clonotype was sampled from a woman aged 40 to 55 who had recovered from COVID-19. The chain carries TRBV5-4 and TRBJ2-1; 10 bases line up with TRBD2. CDR3 sequence reads: CASSFQAGGLDGKFF. The CDR3 coding sequence is TGTGCCAGCAGCTTCCAAGCGGGGGGGCTAGATGGGAAGTTCTTC.